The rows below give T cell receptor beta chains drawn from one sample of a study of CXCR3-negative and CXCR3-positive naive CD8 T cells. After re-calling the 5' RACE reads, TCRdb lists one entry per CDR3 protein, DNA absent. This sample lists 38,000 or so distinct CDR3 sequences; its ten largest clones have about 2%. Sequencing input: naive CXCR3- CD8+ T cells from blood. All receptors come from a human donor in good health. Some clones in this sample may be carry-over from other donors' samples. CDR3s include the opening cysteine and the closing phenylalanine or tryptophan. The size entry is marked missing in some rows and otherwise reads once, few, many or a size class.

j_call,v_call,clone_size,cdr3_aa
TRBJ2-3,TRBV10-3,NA,CAISDLAGMVPDTQYF
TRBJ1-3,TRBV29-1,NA,CSVEGPRGTAGNTIYF
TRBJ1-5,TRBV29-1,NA,CSVGQSYQPQHF
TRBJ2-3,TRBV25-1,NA,CASTASAGTDTQYF
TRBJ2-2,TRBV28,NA,CASSLMRVLSGELFF
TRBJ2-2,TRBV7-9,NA,CASRESVGANTGELFF
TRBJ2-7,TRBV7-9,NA,CASSANRDEQYF
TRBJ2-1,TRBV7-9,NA,CASSLRGIDEQFF
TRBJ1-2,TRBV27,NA,CASSLSGGRGYTF
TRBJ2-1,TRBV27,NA,CASGRGLPSYNEQFF
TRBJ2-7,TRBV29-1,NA,CSVEDRDSYEQYF
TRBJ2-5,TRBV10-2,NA,CASSESGLAGGRGGETQYF
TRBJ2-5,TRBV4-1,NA,CASSQDRGWKTQYF
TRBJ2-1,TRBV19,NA,CATDLRSGGASEQFF
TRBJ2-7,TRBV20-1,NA,CSARVLDRAHEQYF
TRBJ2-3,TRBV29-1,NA,CSARDTDTQYF
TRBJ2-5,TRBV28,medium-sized,CASSLVSGETQYF
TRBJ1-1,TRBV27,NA,CASSLKAGGMNTEAFF
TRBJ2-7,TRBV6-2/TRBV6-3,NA,CASSPMRGGEQYF
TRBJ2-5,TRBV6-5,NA,CASSYSSRWAETQYF
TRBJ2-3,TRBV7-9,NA,CASSLLAGGPDTQYF
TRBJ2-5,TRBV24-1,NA,CATAYEGEETQYF
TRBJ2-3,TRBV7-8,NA,CASSLKSTRGPTDTQYF
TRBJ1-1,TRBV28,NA,CASRDPGGTEAFF
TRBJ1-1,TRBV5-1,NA,CASSLAGNTEAFF
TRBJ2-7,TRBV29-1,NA,CSVELAGQGYEQYF
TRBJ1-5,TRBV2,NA,CASSEALAGGLSSNQPQHF
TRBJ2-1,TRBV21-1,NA,CASSKADSGTPPYNEQFF
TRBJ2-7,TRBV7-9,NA,CASSPSPGQGAYEQYF
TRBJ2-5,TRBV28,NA,CASSSGTDQETQYF
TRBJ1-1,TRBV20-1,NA,CSAFRTGGNTEAFF
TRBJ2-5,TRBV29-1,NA,CSVVGVPPETQYF
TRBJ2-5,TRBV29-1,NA,CSVGTGTSGIETQYF
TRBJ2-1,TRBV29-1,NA,CSVEDRLAGGTNEQFF
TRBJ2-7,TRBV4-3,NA,CASSQEEGTSYEQYF
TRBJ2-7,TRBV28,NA,CASSLRQASYEQYF
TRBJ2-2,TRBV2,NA,CARSPDRVNTGELFF
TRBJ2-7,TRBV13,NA,CASSLPGQVYEQYF
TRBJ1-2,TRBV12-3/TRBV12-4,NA,CASSAWGNYGYTF
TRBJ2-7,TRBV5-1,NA,CASSWGQGDEQYF
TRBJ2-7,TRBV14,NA,CASSQGEHSYEQYF
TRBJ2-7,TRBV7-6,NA,CASSLDNYEQYF
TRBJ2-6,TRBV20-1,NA,CSARSFEAGANVLTF
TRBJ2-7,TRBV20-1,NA,CSARDVYLAGLYEQYF
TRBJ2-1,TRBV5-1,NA,CASSSPRLAGNYNEQFF
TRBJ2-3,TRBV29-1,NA,CSALETTDTQYF